This T cell receptor (beta chain) appears in the sequencing data of a study of PD-1 blockade in classical Hodgkin lymphoma. As concerns this clone: The antigen is not known.

The repertoire was sequenced with immunoSEQ multiplex PCR; TCRdb's copy has only in-frame clones and lacks some. The sample consists of some 43,000 clones, about 86% of them appearing once. Relapse after autologous stem cell transplantation occurred in every patient, and brentuximab vedotin exposure varied. Under best response, outcomes were complete response, partial response or progressive disease. Findings and limits, study-wide: Any patient who commenced nivolumab under 1 year after ASCT was excluded. A reduction in baseline TCR diversity was reportedly seen in newly diagnosed patients relative to healthy donors. The baseline diversity of complete responders showed similarity to that of newly diagnosed patients.

This clonotype was sampled from a human donor with classical Hodgkin lymphoma. The source material was peripheral blood mononuclear cells (PBMCs), sampled before the second cycle of nivolumab.

The CDR3 DNA reads as TGCAGCGGGGTGTTAGAGTTTCGAGGTGAAGCTTTCTTT. Protein sequence: CSGVLEFRGEAFF. This sequence joins TRBV29-1 and TRBJ1-1, with D unclear. The CDR3 has 13 residues. The V and J ends lost 7 bases and 7 bases respectively, with 19 bases between them. Germline CDR1 and CDR2: SQVTM and ANQGSEA.